Presented here are 22 T cell receptor beta chains from one specimen sequenced in a study of shared T cell receptors in the human thymus. Sequencing was performed with immunoSEQ multiplex PCR; in TCRdb, only in-frame clones are kept and a portion is missing. Found here are tens of thousands of clones, about 96% of them singletons; the top ten hold about 0.033%. Sample: thymocytes. These receptors all stem from a human donor.

The J gene is TRBJ1-5, the V gene TRBV6-4, with 11 nucleotides matching TRBD1. The CDR3 has 19 residues. Per the germline V gene, CDR1 is MRHNA and CDR2 is SNTAGT. DNA for the CDR3: TGTGGCAGTTGCAGACCGGGACAGGGGGTGAAACATAGCAATCAGCCCCAGCATTTT. Translating gives CGSCRPGQGVKHSNQPQHF.

The chain couples TRBV6-4 to TRBJ1-2; 11 bases map to TRBD1. V lost 6 bases and J lost 7; bases outside the gene matches: 10. Germline lookup yields CDR1 MRHNA and CDR2 SNTAGT. CDR3 length: 15 residues. The CDR3 nucleotides are TGTGCCAGCAGAAAAACCGGGACAGGGGGAGGTGGCTACACCTTC. Residues: CASRKTGTGGGGYTF.

The V and J genes are TRBV6-5 and TRBJ2-2; TRBD1 aligns across 7 bases. Looked up from germline, CDR1 is MNHEY and CDR2 is SVGAGI. The CDR3 is 15 amino acids. Losses at the gene ends were 5 bases for V and 3 bases for J; bases not matched to a gene: 6. CDR3 bases: TGTGCCAGCAGTCACGGGGACAGTGACACCGGGGAGCTGTTTTTT. It yields the protein CASSHGDSDTGELFF.

The chain recombines TRBV7-3 with TRBJ2-1; D assignment may be TRBD1 or TRBD2 (5 bases each). The CDR3 has 14 amino acids. CDR1 SGHTA and CDR2 FQGTGA come from the germline V gene. Trimming pared 3 bases from V and 3 bases from J, leaving 9 bases between. Here the CDR3 reads CASSFGTNYNEQFF. The CDR3 coding sequence is TGTGCCAGCAGCTTTGGGACCAACTACAATGAGCAGTTCTTC.

This sequence joins TRBV9 and TRBJ1-2, with D unclear. Trimming took 6 bases from V and 6 from J, leaving 15 bases between them. CDR3 length: 13 residues. CDR1 SGDLS and CDR2 YYNGEE come from the germline V gene. This chain's CDR3 is CASTPLVIDGYTF. CDR3 bases: TGTGCCAGCACACCATTAGTGATAGATGGCTACACCTTC.

This sequence joins TRBV9 and TRBJ2-7; the D gene is possibly TRBD1 (6 bases). The germline gives CDR1 SGDLS, CDR2 YYNGEE. CDR3 length equals 15 residues. V lost 4 bases, J lost 2 bases, and 16 bases lay in between. The CDR3 bases are TGTGCCAGCAGCCCAGGCAAGACAGGACCCTACGAGCAGTACTTC. It encodes CASSPGKTGPYEQYF. The whole variable domain, remainder taken from reference TRBV9 and TRBJ2-7, is DSGVTQTPKHLITATGQRVTLRCSPRSGDLSVYWYQQSLDQGLQFLIQYYNGEERAKGNILERFSAQQFPDLHSELNLSSLELGDSALYFCASSPGKTGPYEQYFGPGTRLTVT.

The chain's CDR3 is CAISPALVGNEQFF. CDR3 bases: TGTGCCATCAGTCCGGCCCTAGTGGGGAATGAGCAGTTCTTC. The chain is built from TRBV10-3 and TRBJ2-1; D unresolved. Germline V CDR1 and CDR2: ENHRY, SYGVKD. The CDR3 sequence is 14 residues long. V lost 5 bases to trimming and J lost 7 bases, with 15 bases between them.

V gene TRBV5-6 combines with J gene TRBJ1-1, with 8 bases aligning to TRBD1. The CDR3 length is 15 residues. Germline values: CDR1 SGHDT, CDR2 YYEEEE. Trimming cost V 4 bases and J 5 bases; bases outside gene matches: 10. This CDR3 reads CASSTDRGWGTEAFF. The CDR3 region has the DNA TGTGCCAGCAGCACCGACAGGGGCTGGGGGACTGAAGCTTTCTTT.

The sample holds a few counts of this clone. The CDR3 bases are TGCGCCAGCAGCTTTCGACAGGGGGCGAATTCACCCCTCCACTTT. Translation gives CASSFRQGANSPLHF. This sequence joins TRBV5-1 and TRBJ1-6, with TRBD1 identical over 10 bases. This CDR3 has 15 residues. Germline V CDR1 and CDR2: SGHRS, YFSETQ. The J segment lost 7 bases and the V segment lost 2 bases, leaving 3 bases of the junction unmatched. Based on the CDR3 plus reference TRBV5-1 and TRBJ1-6, the full variable domain is KAGVTQTPRYLIKTRGQQVTLSCSPISGHRSVSWYQQTPGQGLQFLFEYFSETQRNKGNFPGRFSGRQFSNSRSEMNVSTLELGDSALYLCASSFRQGANSPLHFGNGTRLTVT.

This clone has just one count. This sequence joins TRBV9 and TRBJ2-3; 13 bases map to TRBD2. From germline, CDR1 is SGDLS and CDR2 YYNGEE. This CDR3 comprises 15 residues. The trim removed 3 bases at V and 7 bases at J, leaving 5 bases unmatched. DNA of the CDR3: TGTGCCAGCAGCGCACTAGCGGGGGGGCCAAATACGCAGTATTTT. Protein product: CASSALAGGPNTQYF.

The chain links TRBV6-4 to TRBJ2-2; a weak D match, TRBD2 (5 bases). The CDR3 has 13 amino acids. V was pared by 0 bases and J by 7 bases, with 6 bases between. Germline CDR1 reads MRHNA; CDR2 reads SNTAGT. The CDR3 is CASSDSRGGELFF. As DNA, the CDR3 is TGTGCCAGCAGTGACTCCCGGGGCGGGGAGCTGTTTTTT.

The chain recombines TRBV4-1 with TRBJ2-7; D not resolved. CDR3 length: 16 residues. The V end was cut by 0 bases, the J end by 2 bases, with 14 bases between. CDR1 and CDR2 (germline): MGHRA, YSYEKL. In DNA form, the CDR3 reads TGCGCCAGCAGCCAAGAACTCCAGGTCCCCCCCTACGAGCAGTACTTC. This translates into CASSQELQVPPYEQYF.

The V and J genes are TRBV4-3 and TRBJ2-5, with 9 bases fitting TRBD2. The CDR3 sequence is 17 residues long. Losses at the gene ends were 1 base for V and 1 base for J; bases not matched to a gene: 7. Germline V gene lookup returns CDR1 LGHNA and CDR2 YSLEER. The CDR3 here is CASSQGILAGLQETQYF. The CDR3 DNA follows: TGCGCCAGCAGCCAAGGGATTCTAGCGGGGCTCCAAGAGACCCAGTACTTC.

This chain uses TRBV7-9 with TRBJ1-1, with a weak D call TRBD1 (6 bases). Between the trimmed V and J ends, which lost 4 bases and 10 bases, there was a span of 22 bases. Germline lookup yields CDR1 SEHNR and CDR2 FQNEAQ (reference sequence). The CDR3 is 15 residues long. The CDR3 protein is CASSYLHPGQGVAFF. The CDR3 coding sequence is TGTGCCAGCAGCTATCTACACCCGGGACAAGGGGTAGCTTTCTTT.

The CDR3 DNA sequence: TGTGCCAGCAGCCTACCAGGACACGGGGGCCCACCTAACTATGGCTACACCTTC. It encodes CASSLPGHGGPPNYGYTF. V and J are TRBV9 and TRBJ1-2, with D possibly TRBD1 on 6 matching bases. Between the trimmed V and J ends, which lost 4 bases and 0 bases, there was a span of 22 bases. The germline gives CDR1 SGDLS, CDR2 YYNGEE. The CDR3 contains 18 residues. The complete variable domain, with remaining parts taken from reference TRBV9 and TRBJ1-2, reads DSGVTQTPKHLITATGQRVTLRCSPRSGDLSVYWYQQSLDQGLQFLIQYYNGEERAKGNILERFSAQQFPDLHSELNLSSLELGDSALYFCASSLPGHGGPPNYGYTFGSGTRLTVV.

The CDR3, as DNA: TGTGCCTGGAGTGTATCCAGAGGTGAATACGAGCAGTACTTC. This translates into CAWSVSRGEYEQYF. J is TRBJ2-7 and V is TRBV30; no firm D call. Per germline, CDR1 GTSNPN and CDR2 SVGIG (reference sequence). This CDR3 contains 14 residues. Trimming took 0 bases from V and 4 from J, leaving 13 bases between them.

V is TRBV30 and J is TRBJ1-4; 10 nucleotides line up with TRBD1. Losses at the gene ends were 5 bases for V and 7 bases for J; bases not matched to a gene: 10. Germline V CDR1 and CDR2: GTSNPN, SVGIG (reference sequence). This CDR3 spans 15 amino acids. The chain's CDR3 is CAWGGTGTGVEKLFF. The CDR3 nucleotides are TGTGCCTGGGGGGGAACCGGGACAGGGGTTGAAAAACTGTTTTTT. Combining the CDR3 with reference TRBV30 and TRBJ1-4 gives the whole variable domain SQTIHQWPATLVQPVGSPLSLECTVEGTSNPNLYWYRQAAGRGLQLLFYSVGIGQISSEVPQNLSASRPQDRQFILSSKKLLLSDSGFYLCAWGGTGTGVEKLFFGSGTQLSVL.

The chain is built from TRBV7-7 and TRBJ2-7, with TRBD2 matching over 12 bases. From germline, CDR1 is SSHAT and CDR2 FNYEAQ (reference sequence). CDR3 length: 19 residues. V gave up 1 base and J gave up 4 bases; unmatched junction bases: 14. The CDR3 protein is CASSLGPPSGGAFKYEQYF. The CDR3, as DNA: TGTGCCAGCAGCTTAGGTCCCCCTAGCGGGGGGGCGTTTAAGTACGAGCAGTACTTC.

V gene TRBV5-5 combines with J gene TRBJ1-4; no reliable D call. Trimming pared 2 bases from V and 0 bases from J, leaving 11 bases between. Germline V gene data show CDR1 as SGHKS and CDR2 as YYEKEE (reference sequence). The length of the CDR3 is 16 residues. CDR3 residues: CASSFRLGTTNEKLFF. The CDR3 DNA sequence: TGTGCCAGCAGCTTTCGGCTAGGTACAACTAATGAAAAACTGTTTTTT.

The V and J genes are TRBV9 and TRBJ2-1; weak D call: TRBD2 (5 bases). The CDR3 totals 17 residues. The V end was cut by 0 bases, the J end by 0 bases, with 13 bases between. Germline CDR1 SGDLS, CDR2 YYNGEE. The CDR3 here is CASSVATRPNSYNEQFF. The CDR3 DNA is TGTGCCAGCAGCGTAGCTACTAGACCTAACTCCTACAATGAGCAGTTCTTC.

The rearrangement joins TRBV5-1 to TRBJ2-7, with D possibly matching TRBD1 (6 bases). With 2 bases removed from V and 2 bases from J, the gap between germline ends came to 17 bases. The CDR3 covers 16 residues. The germline V gene has CDR1 SGHRS and CDR2 YFSETQ. This chain's CDR3 is CASSFNRVNPPYEQYF. CDR3 nucleotides: TGCGCCAGCAGCTTCAACAGGGTTAATCCTCCCTACGAGCAGTACTTC.

This clone was detected a few times. The chain has TRBV6-5 and TRBJ1-6; D is ambiguous. Germline CDR1 is MNHEY and CDR2 is SVGAGI. This CDR3 spans 13 amino acids. The V gene lost 1 base and the J gene lost 11 bases, with 9 bases spanning the gap. CDR3 amino acids: CASSYLGRAPLHF. The CDR3 DNA reads as TGTGCCAGCAGTTACTTAGGGCGGGCACCCCTCCACTTT.